Below are 18 T cell receptor beta chains sequenced from a single sample in a study of vaccination effects on CD4 cells after COVID-19 (dated by TCRdb to between 2022 and 2023). In the ViraFEST assay, PBMC were stimulated with viral peptide pools, and TCR sequencing was then used to find antigen-specific CD4+ T cell clonotypes based on their expansion. After about 10 days of culture, CD4+ T cells were isolated with the EasySep CD4+ T cell isolation kit. Each participant received two doses of an mRNA SARS-CoV-2 vaccine, either BNT162b2 or mRNA-1273. Their target antigens are unknown. The library was obtained by the immunoSEQ multiplex PCR assay. The table comes from immuneACCESS by way of TCRdb, which keeps in-frame sequences with V and J called. Part of the clones is missing from these tables; in studies checked, under half for an unresolved V gene and the rest for unknown reasons. Across this sample there are more than 35,000 clones, with about 80% seen only once. Jointly, the top ten make up just under 2% of the sample.

Sample: CD4+ T cells from PBMCs cultured with HCoV-NL63 spike peptides, taken after COVID-19 vaccination. Taken with the paper, the label for cell subset or site translates to: HCoV-NL63 spike overlapping peptide pool stimulation. These receptor sequences come from a human donor who received a COVID-19 vaccine. Some clones in this sample may be carry-over from other donors' samples.

The CDR3 loop is CASSLRQVRTDTQYF. The CDR3, as DNA: TGTGCCAGCAGCTTACGGCAGGTACGCACAGATACGCAGTATTTT. This chain uses TRBV7-2 with TRBJ2-3, with D uncertain. Trimming took 2 bases from V and 1 from J, leaving 10 bases between them. The CDR3 loop spans 15 amino acids. Germline loops: CDR1 SGHTA, CDR2 FQGNSA.

This clone has a handful of counts. The chain carries TRBV13 and TRBJ1-1, with TRBD1 matching 8 bases. V lost 3 bases and J lost 7; bases outside the gene matches: 1. The germline V gene has CDR1 PRHDT and CDR2 FYEKMQ (reference sequence). The CDR3 sequence is 12 residues long. CDR3 coding DNA: TGTGCCAGCAGCTTCGACAGGGGTGAAGCTTTCTTT. Its protein product is CASSFDRGEAFF.

This clone was counted a single time. The CDR3 nucleotides are TGTGCCAGTGGGACCATAAACACAGATACGCAGTATTTT. Translating it yields CASGTINTDTQYF. The chain links TRBV7-2 to TRBJ2-3; TRBD1 or TRBD2 may be the D gene (5 bases each). The CDR3 extends over 13 amino acids. The V and J ends lost 9 bases and 2 bases respectively, with 12 bases between them. Germline CDR1 SGHTA, CDR2 FQGNSA.

The genes are TRBV5-1 and TRBJ2-2; maybe TRBD2 (6 bases). Germline V lookup: CDR1 SGHRS, CDR2 YFSETQ. The CDR3 is 16 residues long. V was clipped by 0 bases and J by 7 bases, with 16 bases between them. The CDR3 reads CASSLVPGGRVGELFF. Written as DNA, the CDR3 is TGCGCCAGCAGCTTGGTTCCCGGGGGTCGGGTCGGGGAGCTGTTTTTT.

J is TRBJ2-1 and V is TRBV19; D is unclear. This CDR3 has 14 amino acids. Trimming stripped 4 bases from V and 0 bases from J, with 7 bases between. Germline V CDR1 and CDR2: LNHDA, SQIVND (reference sequence). In nucleotides, the CDR3 is TGTGCCAGTAGTAGGCAGAGCTCCTACAATGAGCAGTTCTTC. It translates to CASSRQSSYNEQFF.

Only one count was recorded for this clone. The chain links TRBV6-6 to TRBJ2-2, with a weak D call TRBD2 (5 bases). Germline lookup yields CDR1 MNHNY and CDR2 SVGAGI (reference sequence). The CDR3 has 14 residues. V was pared by 3 bases and J by 3 bases, with 8 bases between. The CDR3 bases are TGTGCCAGCAGTTATTCGGGATACACCGGGGAGCTGTTTTTT. It is translated as CASSYSGYTGELFF.

This chain links TRBV5-4 with TRBJ1-3; unclear D gene. The germline gives CDR1 SGHNT, CDR2 YYREEE (reference sequence). This CDR3 is 13 amino acids long. V was pared by 2 bases and J by 0 bases, with 3 bases between. CDR3 sequence: CASSFPSGNTIYF. The CDR3 nucleotides are TGTGCCAGCAGCTTCCCCTCTGGAAACACCATATATTTT.

The count of this clone is one. This rearrangement joins TRBV19 to TRBJ1-1; weak D call: TRBD1 (5 bases). The V and J ends lost 7 bases and 5 bases respectively, with 20 bases between them. The germline V gene has CDR1 LNHDA and CDR2 SQIVND (reference sequence). This CDR3 region has 15 residues. The CDR3 reads CASNLPGGARTEAFF. CDR3 in DNA: TGTGCCAGTAACCTACCCGGAGGGGCCAGGACTGAAGCTTTCTTT.

The chain has TRBV30 and TRBJ2-5; D perhaps matches TRBD1 (6 bases). Germline V CDR1 and CDR2: GTSNPN, SVGIG (reference sequence). The V gene lost 3 bases and the J gene lost 5 bases, with 19 bases spanning the gap. The CDR3 is 15 residues long. The CDR3 reads CAWRSIGRGRETQYF. The DNA of the CDR3 is TGTGCCTGGAGGTCGATAGGCAGGGGAAGGGAGACCCAGTACTTC.

This clone was seen only once. The chain couples TRBV6-1 to TRBJ1-1; D gene unclear. The CDR3 sequence is 14 residues long. Looked up from germline, CDR1 is MNHNS and CDR2 is SASEGT. Trimming shortened V by 2 bases and J by 3 bases, and 10 bases separated the two germline ends. CDR3: CASSESGSDTEAFF. The CDR3 coding sequence is TGTGCCAGCAGTGAAAGCGGCAGCGACACTGAAGCTTTCTTT.

The chain carries TRBV24-1 and TRBJ1-4, with D uncertain. Germline-derived CDR1 and CDR2 are KGHDR and SFDVKD. V was shortened by 3 bases and J by 8 bases, with 9 bases between the two germline ends. The CDR3 runs to 13 residues. The CDR3 DNA follows: TGTGCCACCAGTGATCCCCTTGAGGAAAAACTGTTTTTT. It is translated as CATSDPLEEKLFF.

J is TRBJ1-4 and V is TRBV5-1; a possible D gene is TRBD1 (6 bases). V was clipped by 0 bases and J by 7 bases, with 13 bases between them. The CDR3 covers 15 residues. Germline V gene sequence: CDR1 SGHRS, CDR2 YFSETQ. The CDR3 protein is CASSLAQGGFEKLFF. For the CDR3, the DNA is TGCGCCAGCAGCTTGGCACAGGGCGGATTTGAAAAACTGTTTTTT.

J is TRBJ1-5 and V is TRBV6-1, with TRBD1 matching over 7 bases. The ends lost 2 bases at V and 5 bases at J; junction bases unmatched: 6. This CDR3 is built from 15 residues. Germline CDR1 reads MNHNS; CDR2 reads SASEGT. The DNA for the CDR3 is TGTGCCAGCAGTGAATGGGGACAGCCCGATCAGCCCCAGCATTTT. Protein sequence: CASSEWGQPDQPQHF.

The rearrangement uses TRBV28 and TRBJ2-7; 12 bases are a match to TRBD2. Unmatched junction bases numbered 6, after V lost 6 bases and J lost 6 bases. In germline, CDR1 is MDHEN, CDR2 SYDVKM. The CDR3 has 14 residues. CDR3 bases: TGTGCCAGCAGCCTAGCGGGGGGGCCCTCCGAGCAGTACGTC. Its translation is CASSLAGGPSEQYV.

The chain has TRBV6-5 and TRBJ1-5; 7 bases agree with TRBD1. Trimming took 6 bases from V and 6 from J; bases not matched to a gene: 11. From germline, CDR1 is MNHEY and CDR2 SVGAGI. The CDR3 is 15 residues long. CDR3 in DNA: TGTGCCAGCAGAACAGGGGCAGGAAGTGGTCAGCCCCAGCATTTT. Its translation is CASRTGAGSGQPQHF.

The chain combines TRBV28 with TRBJ1-4, with D possibly TRBD1 on 6 matching bases. Trimming left V 2 bases short and J 5 bases short, with 9 bases between. This CDR3 is 14 amino acids long. From germline, CDR1 is MDHEN and CDR2 SYDVKM. Here the CDR3 DNA reads TGTGCCAGCAGTTTACGGGGGCTAAATGAAAAACTGTTTTTT. Its translation is CASSLRGLNEKLFF.

This clone was recorded only once. The chain recombines TRBV30 with TRBJ1-3; TRBD1 matches 8 bases. CDR3 length: 15 amino acids. Germline trimming cut 2 bases from V and 0 bases from J; bases unmatched to any gene: 3. Germline CDR1 and CDR2: GTSNPN and SVGIG (reference sequence). Here the CDR3 DNA reads TGTGCCTGGAGTAGACAGGGGAGCTCTGGAAACACCATATATTTT. Amino acids: CAWSRQGSSGNTIYF.

V gene TRBV18 combines with J gene TRBJ1-1; perhaps TRBD1 as D (5 bases). Germline V gives CDR1 KGHSH, CDR2 LQKENI. The CDR3 loop spans 12 amino acids. CDR3 bases: TGTGCACGGGGCAGGGTGGGCACTGAAGCTTTCTTT. Amino acids: CARGRVGTEAFF.